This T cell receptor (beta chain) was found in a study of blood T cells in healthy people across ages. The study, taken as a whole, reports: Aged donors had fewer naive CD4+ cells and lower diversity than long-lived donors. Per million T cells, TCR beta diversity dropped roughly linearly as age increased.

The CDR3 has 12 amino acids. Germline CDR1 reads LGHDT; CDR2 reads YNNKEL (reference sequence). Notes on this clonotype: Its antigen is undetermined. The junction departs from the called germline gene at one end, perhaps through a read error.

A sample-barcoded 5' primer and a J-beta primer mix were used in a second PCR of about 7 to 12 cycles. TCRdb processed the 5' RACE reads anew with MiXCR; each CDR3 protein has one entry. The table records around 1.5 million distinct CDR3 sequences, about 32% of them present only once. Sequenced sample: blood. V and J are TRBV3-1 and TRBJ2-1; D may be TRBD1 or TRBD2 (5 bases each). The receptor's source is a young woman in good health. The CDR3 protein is CTSSPLGDEQFF. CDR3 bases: TGTACCAGCAGCCCCTTGGGGGATGAGCAGTTCTTC.